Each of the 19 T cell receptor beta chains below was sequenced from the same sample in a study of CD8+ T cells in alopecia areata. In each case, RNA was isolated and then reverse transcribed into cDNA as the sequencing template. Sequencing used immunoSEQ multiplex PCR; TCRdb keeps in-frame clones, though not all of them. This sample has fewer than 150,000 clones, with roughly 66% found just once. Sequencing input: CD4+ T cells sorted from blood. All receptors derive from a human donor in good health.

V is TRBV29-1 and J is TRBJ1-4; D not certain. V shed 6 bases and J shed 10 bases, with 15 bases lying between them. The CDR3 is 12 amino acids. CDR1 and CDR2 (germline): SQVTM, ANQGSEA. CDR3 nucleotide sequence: TGCAGCGTCGGCCCCGAGTTGGGAAAACTGTTTTTT. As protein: CSVGPELGKLFF.

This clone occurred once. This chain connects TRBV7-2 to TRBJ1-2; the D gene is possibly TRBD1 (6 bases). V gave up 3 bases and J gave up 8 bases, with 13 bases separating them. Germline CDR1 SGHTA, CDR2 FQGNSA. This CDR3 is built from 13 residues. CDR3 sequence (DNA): TGTGCCAGCAGCTTTCCAGGGGTCCAGGGCTACACCTTC. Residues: CASSFPGVQGYTF.

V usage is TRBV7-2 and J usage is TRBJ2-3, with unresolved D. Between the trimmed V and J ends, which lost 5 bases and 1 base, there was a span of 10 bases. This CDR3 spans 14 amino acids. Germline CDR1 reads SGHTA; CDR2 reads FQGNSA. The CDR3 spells CASSLSAGTDTQYF. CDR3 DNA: TGTGCCAGCAGCCTCTCCGCGGGCACAGATACGCAGTATTTT.

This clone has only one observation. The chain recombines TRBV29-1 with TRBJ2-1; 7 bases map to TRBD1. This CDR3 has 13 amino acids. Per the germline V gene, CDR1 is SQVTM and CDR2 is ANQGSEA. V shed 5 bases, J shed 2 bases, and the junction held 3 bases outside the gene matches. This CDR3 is CSVHRGAYNEQFF. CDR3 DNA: TGCAGCGTTCACAGGGGCGCCTACAATGAGCAGTTCTTC.

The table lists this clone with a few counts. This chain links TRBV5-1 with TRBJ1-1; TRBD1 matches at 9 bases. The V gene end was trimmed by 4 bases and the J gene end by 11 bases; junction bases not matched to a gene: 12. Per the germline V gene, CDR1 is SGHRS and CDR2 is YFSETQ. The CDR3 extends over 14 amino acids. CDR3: CASSPQGAKVDAFF. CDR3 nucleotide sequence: TGCGCCAGCAGCCCACAGGGGGCGAAGGTGGACGCTTTCTTT.

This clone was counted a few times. Written as DNA, the CDR3 is TGTGCCAGCAGCTTGTTCGCCAGGGCTGGTGAGCAGTTCTTC. Protein: CASSLFARAGEQFF. The rearrangement joins TRBV5-8 to TRBJ2-1, with D possibly being TRBD1 (5 bases). V was clipped by 1 base and J by 9 bases, with 14 bases between them. Per germline, CDR1 SGHTS and CDR2 YDEGEE. The CDR3 extends over 14 amino acids.

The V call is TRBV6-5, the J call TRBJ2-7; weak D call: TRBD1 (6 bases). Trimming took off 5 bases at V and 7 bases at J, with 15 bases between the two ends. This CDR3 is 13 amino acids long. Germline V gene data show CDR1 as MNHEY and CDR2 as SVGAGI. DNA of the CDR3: TGTGCCAGCAGTCTGACAGGCCTCGGGGAGCAGTACTTC. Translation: CASSLTGLGEQYF.

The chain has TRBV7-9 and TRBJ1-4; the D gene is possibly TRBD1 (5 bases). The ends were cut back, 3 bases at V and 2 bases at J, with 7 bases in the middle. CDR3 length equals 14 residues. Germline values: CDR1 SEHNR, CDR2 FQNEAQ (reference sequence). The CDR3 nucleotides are TGTGCCAGCAGCTTGGGGCAGACTAATGAAAAACTGTTTTTT. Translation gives CASSLGQTNEKLFF.

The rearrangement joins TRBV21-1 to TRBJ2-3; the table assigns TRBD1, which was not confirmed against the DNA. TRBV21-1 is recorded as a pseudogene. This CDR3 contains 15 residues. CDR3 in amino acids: CASSDRDREGDTQYF. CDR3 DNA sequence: TGTGCCAGCAGTGACAGGGACAGGGAGGGGGATACGCAGTATTTT.

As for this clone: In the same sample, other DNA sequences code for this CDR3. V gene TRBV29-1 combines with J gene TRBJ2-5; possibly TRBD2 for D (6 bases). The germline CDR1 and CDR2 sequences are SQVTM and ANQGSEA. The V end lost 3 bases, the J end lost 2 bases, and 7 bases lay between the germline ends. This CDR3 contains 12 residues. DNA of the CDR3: TGCAGCGTTGATCGGGGGCAAGAGACCCAGTACTTC. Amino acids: CSVDRGQETQYF.

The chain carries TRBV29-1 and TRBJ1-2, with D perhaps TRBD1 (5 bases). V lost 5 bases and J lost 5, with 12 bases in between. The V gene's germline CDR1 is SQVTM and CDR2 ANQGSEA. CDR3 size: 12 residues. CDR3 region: CSVRGERYGYTF. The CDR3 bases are TGCAGCGTTCGGGGGGAGCGATATGGCTACACCTTC.

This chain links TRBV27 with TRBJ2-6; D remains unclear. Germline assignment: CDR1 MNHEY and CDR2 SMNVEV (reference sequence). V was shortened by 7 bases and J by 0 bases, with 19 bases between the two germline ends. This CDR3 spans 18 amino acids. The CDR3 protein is CASTPQGSDHSGANVLTF. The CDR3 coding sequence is TGTGCCAGCACCCCCCAAGGATCTGACCACTCTGGGGCCAACGTCCTGACTTTC.

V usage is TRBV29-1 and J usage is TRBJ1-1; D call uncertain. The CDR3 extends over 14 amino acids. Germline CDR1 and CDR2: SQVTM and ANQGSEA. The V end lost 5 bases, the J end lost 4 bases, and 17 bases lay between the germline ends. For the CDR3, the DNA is TGCAGCGTTCCCGAAGCTTTTGGGGTCACTGAAGCTTTCTTT. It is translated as CSVPEAFGVTEAFF.

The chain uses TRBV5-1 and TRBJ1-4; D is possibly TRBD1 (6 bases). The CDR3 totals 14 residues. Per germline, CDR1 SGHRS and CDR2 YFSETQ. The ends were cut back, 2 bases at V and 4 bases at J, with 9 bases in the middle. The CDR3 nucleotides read TGCGCCAGCAGCTTTGGGGGCGGTAATGAAAAACTGTTTTTT. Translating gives CASSFGGGNEKLFF.

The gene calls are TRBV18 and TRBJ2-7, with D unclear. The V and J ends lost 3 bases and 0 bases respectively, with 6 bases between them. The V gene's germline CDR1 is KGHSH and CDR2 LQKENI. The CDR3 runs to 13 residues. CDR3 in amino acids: CASSPTSSYEQYF. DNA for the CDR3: TGTGCCAGCTCACCTACGAGCTCCTACGAGCAGTACTTC.

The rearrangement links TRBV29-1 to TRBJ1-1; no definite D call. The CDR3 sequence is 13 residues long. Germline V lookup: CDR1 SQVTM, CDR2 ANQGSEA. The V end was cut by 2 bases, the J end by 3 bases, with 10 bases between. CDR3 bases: TGCAGCGTTGAACAGTCCGAGGACACTGAAGCTTTCTTT. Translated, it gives CSVEQSEDTEAFF.

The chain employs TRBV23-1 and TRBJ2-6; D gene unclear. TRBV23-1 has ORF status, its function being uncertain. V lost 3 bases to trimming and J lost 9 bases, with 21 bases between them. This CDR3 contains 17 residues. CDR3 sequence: CASSHCQYRSPVNVLTF. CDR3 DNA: TGCGCCAGCAGTCATTGTCAGTACAGAAGTCCGGTCAACGTCCTGACTTTC.

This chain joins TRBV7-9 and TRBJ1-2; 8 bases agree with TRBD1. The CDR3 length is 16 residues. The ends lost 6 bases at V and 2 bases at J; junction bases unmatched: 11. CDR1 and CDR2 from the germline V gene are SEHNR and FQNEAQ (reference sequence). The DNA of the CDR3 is TGTGCCAGCAGGTATCCAGGGACAGGTGGAAACTATGGCTACACCTTC. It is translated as CASRYPGTGGNYGYTF.

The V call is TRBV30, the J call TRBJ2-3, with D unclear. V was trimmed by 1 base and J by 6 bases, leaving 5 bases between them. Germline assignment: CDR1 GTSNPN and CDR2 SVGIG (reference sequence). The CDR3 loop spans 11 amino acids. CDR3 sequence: CAWSGMDTQYF. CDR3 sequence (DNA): TGTGCCTGGAGTGGGATGGATACGCAGTATTTT. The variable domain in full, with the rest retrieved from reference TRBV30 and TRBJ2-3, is SQTIHQWPATLVQPVGSPLSLECTVEGTSNPNLYWYRQAAGRGLQLLFYSVGIGQISSEVPQNLSASRPQDRQFILSSKKLLLSDSGFYLCAWSGMDTQYFGPGTRLTVL.